Presented here are 20 T cell receptor beta chains from one specimen sequenced in a study of cytomegalovirus exposure and HLA in healthy donors. Data came from immunoSEQ multiplex PCR; TCRdb stores just in-frame clones and leaves some out. The top ten hold over 2% of the sample, which has 150,000 to 180,000 clones, approximately 86% seen once. Sample: PBMCs. The origin of the receptors is a human donor in good health.

The rearrangement uses TRBV9 and TRBJ2-3; possible D gene TRBD2, 5 bases. Germline CDR1 is SGDLS and CDR2 is YYNGEE. This CDR3 has 15 amino acids. The ends were cut back, 0 bases at V and 4 bases at J, with 12 bases in the middle. In DNA, the CDR3 is TGTGCCAGCAGCGTAGGAGGTAGCGCCCCAGATACGCAGTATTTT. This encodes CASSVGGSAPDTQYF.

This sequence joins TRBV7-3 and TRBJ2-1; 8 bases line up with TRBD1. From germline, CDR1 is SGHTA and CDR2 FQGTGA. This CDR3 contains 16 residues. V shed 2 bases and J 0 bases; nucleotides not matched to a gene: 3. CDR3 protein: CASSLQGAISYNEQFF. The CDR3 region has the DNA TGTGCCAGCAGCTTACAGGGGGCGATCTCCTACAATGAGCAGTTCTTC.

V gene TRBV5-6 combines with J gene TRBJ2-1; 11 positions match TRBD2. V shed 1 base, J shed 6 bases, and the junction held 3 bases outside the gene matches. CDR1 and CDR2 (germline): SGHDT, YYEEEE. This CDR3 is built from 15 residues. CDR3 loop: CASSLIAGGPNEQFF. CDR3 bases: TGTGCCAGCAGCTTGATAGCGGGAGGGCCCAATGAGCAGTTCTTC.

This clone has more than one count but fewer than ten. The chain has TRBV7-9 and TRBJ1-1; 8 bases align to TRBD1. This CDR3 contains 14 residues. V lost 5 bases to trimming and J lost 7 bases; unmatched junction nucleotides: 9. CDR1 is SEHNR, CDR2 FQNEAQ, per germline (reference sequence). The chain's CDR3 is CASSQDRVVVEAFF. The CDR3 bases are TGTGCCAGCAGCCAGGACAGGGTGGTGGTTGAAGCTTTCTTT.

This chain connects TRBV28 to TRBJ1-5, with D unresolved. Germline V gene data show CDR1 as MDHEN and CDR2 as SYDVKM. Deletions cut 5 bases from V and 5 bases from J, with 7 bases between. This CDR3 has 12 residues. The DNA of the CDR3 is TGTGCCAGCAGTCTGGTAGATCAGCCCCAGCATTTT. This translates into CASSLVDQPQHF.

The genes are TRBV4-1 and TRBJ2-7; TRBD1 matches at 8 bases. Germline assignment: CDR1 MGHRA and CDR2 YSYEKL. CDR3 length: 15 residues. Trimming cost V 2 bases and J 4 bases; bases outside gene matches: 7. CDR3 DNA sequence: TGCGCCAGCAGCCAAAAACAGGGGGTGGGTTACGAGCAGTACTTC. Translating gives CASSQKQGVGYEQYF.

This clone was found once. This chain joins TRBV15 and TRBJ1-4, with D possibly TRBD1 on 5 matching bases. CDR3 length: 12 amino acids. The germline CDR1 and CDR2 sequences are LNHNV and YYDKDF (reference sequence). V was cut by 8 bases and J by 6 bases, with 10 bases left in between. The DNA for the CDR3 is TGTGCCACCGGAGGGGACCATGAAAAACTGTTTTTT. Its translation: CATGGDHEKLFF.

The genes are TRBV18 and TRBJ2-1; 11 bases match TRBD1. This CDR3 has 16 amino acids. V shed 8 bases and J 0 bases; nucleotides not matched to a gene: 6. In germline, CDR1 is KGHSH, CDR2 LQKENI. CDR3 residues: CASLVGTGGSYNEQFF. The CDR3 bases are TGTGCCAGCCTAGTAGGGACAGGGGGCTCCTACAATGAGCAGTTCTTC.

V usage is TRBV19 and J usage is TRBJ2-1, with TRBD2 matching over 10 bases. The germline V gene has CDR1 LNHDA and CDR2 SQIVND (reference sequence). After removal of 5 bases from V and 9 bases from J, the junction contained 16 bases not matched to a gene. CDR3 length: 17 amino acids. In nucleotides, the CDR3 is TGTGCCAGTAGTCCTAACCGGCTAGCGGGAGACGGGGTTGAGCAGTTCTTC. Protein sequence: CASSPNRLAGDGVEQFF.

The chain couples TRBV27 to TRBJ1-6; D gene ambiguous. Germline CDR1 reads MNHEY; CDR2 reads SMNVEV (reference sequence). The length of the CDR3 is 14 residues. V dropped 3 bases and J dropped 4 bases, with 7 bases sitting between them. The chain's CDR3 is CASSLANYNSPLHF. CDR3 bases: TGTGCCAGCAGTTTGGCAAATTATAATTCACCCCTCCACTTT.

In this sample, this clone turned up once. The V gene is TRBV19, the J gene TRBJ1-5; D call uncertain. Trimming shortened V by 4 bases and J by 0 bases, and 13 bases separated the two germline ends. The CDR3 loop spans 16 amino acids. Germline CDR1 is LNHDA and CDR2 is SQIVND (reference sequence). The chain's CDR3 is CASSKPPQNSNQPQHF. The DNA of the CDR3 is TGTGCCAGTAGTAAACCCCCCCAGAATAGCAATCAGCCCCAGCATTTT.

This clone appeared a few times. This chain connects TRBV12-1 to TRBJ1-6; the D call TRBD1 from the table was never checked on the DNA. TRBV12-1 is noted as a pseudogene. CDR3 length: 16 residues. DNA for the CDR3: TGTGCCAGCAGCCTAACCAAGGGGGTGCATAATTCACCCCTCCACTTT. Translated, it gives CASSLTKGVHNSPLHF.

The chain couples TRBV4-1 to TRBJ2-1, with 7 bases aligning to TRBD1. Per germline, CDR1 MGHRA and CDR2 YSYEKL. This CDR3 region has 16 residues. The V and J ends lost 0 bases and 4 bases, in that order; junction bases with no gene match: 6. The CDR3 nucleotides read TGCGCCAGCAGCCAAGAGACAGGGCGGGCGTACAATGAGCAGTTCTTC. The encoded protein is CASSQETGRAYNEQFF.

J is TRBJ1-3 and V is TRBV19; 9 bases fit TRBD1. Germline trimming cut 6 bases from V and 4 bases from J; bases unmatched to any gene: 7. The germline CDR1 and CDR2 sequences are LNHDA and SQIVND (reference sequence). The CDR3 totals 15 residues. The chain's CDR3 is CASRPGQGSGNTIYF. The CDR3 DNA is TGTGCCAGTAGGCCGGGACAGGGTTCCGGAAACACCATATATTTT.

The chain uses TRBV7-8 and TRBJ2-2; 9 bases match TRBD1. Looked up from germline, CDR1 is SGHVS and CDR2 is FQNEAQ. This CDR3 contains 16 residues. The V segment lost 1 base and the J segment 4 bases; nucleotides outside the gene matches: 4. Here the CDR3 reads CASSLGTGEFTGELFF. DNA for the CDR3: TGTGCCAGCAGCTTAGGGACAGGGGAGTTCACCGGGGAGCTGTTTTTT.

The chain carries TRBV19 and TRBJ2-1; 7 nucleotides line up with TRBD1. Germline V gene data show CDR1 as LNHDA and CDR2 as SQIVND (reference sequence). J lost 0 bases, V lost 8 bases, and 4 bases had no gene match. The CDR3 is made up of 14 amino acids. CDR3 nucleotides: TGTGCCAGTCGACAGGGCACCTCCTACAATGAGCAGTTCTTC. Translation: CASRQGTSYNEQFF.

This clone has a single count. CDR3 bases: TGCGCCAGCAGCTTAACCGGGACAGGGAGCGGCTACACCTTC. This codes for CASSLTGTGSGYTF. V and J are TRBV5-1 and TRBJ1-2, with 9 bases that match TRBD1. This CDR3 region has 14 residues. The germline CDR1 and CDR2 sequences are SGHRS and YFSETQ. V lost 2 bases to trimming and J lost 8 bases; unmatched junction nucleotides: 7.

This clone was counted once. The V gene is TRBV6-1, the J gene TRBJ2-2; D is unclear. V shed 6 bases and J shed 4 bases, with 15 bases lying between them. CDR3 length equals 15 residues. Germline assignment: CDR1 MNHNS and CDR2 SASEGT. The CDR3 DNA sequence: TGTGCCAGCAGATCGAGCGCCGTGTTCACCGGGGAGCTGTTTTTT. This sequence encodes CASRSSAVFTGELFF.

The gene calls are TRBV5-4 and TRBJ1-4; D unclear. V gave up 2 bases and J gave up 3 bases, with 8 bases separating them. The CDR3 has 14 residues. CDR1 is SGHNT, CDR2 YYREEE, per germline (reference sequence). The DNA of the CDR3 is TGTGCCAGCAGCTTCGGCGGATCTAATGAAAAACTGTTTTTT. Amino acid sequence: CASSFGGSNEKLFF. The variable domain in full, with the rest retrieved from reference TRBV5-4 and TRBJ1-4, is ETGVTQSPTHLIKTRGQQVTLRCSSQSGHNTVSWYQQALGQGPQFIFQYYREEENGRGNFPPRFSGLQFPNYSSELNVNALELDDSALYLCASSFGGSNEKLFFGSGTQLSVL.

This CDR3 reads CASSLEEISYNEQFF. CDR3 nucleotide sequence: TGTGCCAGCAGCTTGGAGGAGATCTCCTACAATGAGCAGTTCTTC. The rearrangement joins TRBV7-9 to TRBJ2-1, with D possibly matching TRBD2 (5 bases). V was trimmed by 3 bases and J by 0 bases, leaving 9 bases between them. CDR1 and CDR2 from the germline V gene are SEHNR and FQNEAQ (reference sequence). The CDR3 covers 15 residues.